The 5 T cell receptor beta chains below come from one sample, sequenced in a study of T cell repertoires in urothelial bladder cancer. TCRdb keeps only in-frame clones here, not all; method: immunoSEQ multiplex PCR. The table has 9,000 to 13,000 clones, about two thirds seen once. The specimen was tumor-infiltrating cells from bladder cancer. Every receptor here comes from a human donor with a benign inflammatory bladder lesion.

The chain recombines TRBV5-1 with TRBJ2-7; possibly TRBD1 for D (6 bases). Trimming cost V 4 bases and J 3 bases, with 11 bases left between them. The CDR3 is 13 amino acids. CDR1 SGHRS and CDR2 YFSETQ come from the germline V gene. The CDR3 region has the DNA TGCGCCAGCAGCGTTTGGACAGACTACGAGCAGTACTTC. Its translation: CASSVWTDYEQYF.

The chain uses TRBV10-3 and TRBJ1-2, with D tentatively TRBD1 (6 bases). The CDR3 has 14 residues. Deletions cut 0 bases from V and 7 bases from J, with 12 bases between. CDR1 and CDR2 (germline): ENHRY, SYGVKD. The CDR3 bases are TGTGCCATCAGTGAGTCTGCGGGGGGCCTTGGCTACACCTTC. Its protein product is CAISESAGGLGYTF.

In this sample, this clone turned up a few times. This chain uses TRBV5-5 with TRBJ1-1; D is unresolved. The CDR3 contains 16 residues. The germline V gene has CDR1 SGHKS and CDR2 YYEKEE (reference sequence). V was cut by 4 bases and J by 0 bases, with 16 bases left in between. CDR3 sequence (DNA): TGTGCCAGCAGCCCCGGAGTCGGGGTAATGAACACTGAAGCTTTCTTT. Translating it yields CASSPGVGVMNTEAFF.

This clone was counted only a few times. The V call is TRBV5-6, the J call TRBJ1-2, with D unclear. Per germline, CDR1 SGHDT and CDR2 YYEEEE. Trimming took off 5 bases at V and 4 bases at J, with 12 bases between the two ends. CDR3 length: 13 residues. CDR3 DNA sequence: TGTGCCAGCAGACCTTGGACTACCTATGGCTACACCTTC. Translating it yields CASRPWTTYGYTF.

The CDR3 protein is CASRPGGSQPQHF. The CDR3 region has the DNA TGTGCCAGCAGACCAGGGGGCTCTCAGCCCCAGCATTTT. The rearrangement links TRBV6-5 to TRBJ1-5, with 8 bases identical to TRBD1. V was pared by 6 bases and J by 6 bases, with 4 bases of the junction left unmatched. Per the germline V gene, CDR1 is MNHEY and CDR2 is SVGAGI. The CDR3 extends over 13 amino acids.